Below, one TCR beta chain is given with its context. Participants were aged about 18 to 90 years, lived in 25 or so US areas, and enrolled virtually. The data derive from a study of blood T cell repertoires in COVID-19. About the study: The samples span acute and convalescent COVID-19 from the United States, Italy and Spain.

Germline CDR1 reads SGHRS; CDR2 reads YFSETQ. This CDR3 is built from 15 residues. V shed 1 base and J 5 bases; nucleotides not matched to a gene: 3. In the authors' methods: Scientists estimated how many nucleated cells there were by amplifying reference gene primers. The protocol was immunoSEQ multiplex PCR, while the TCRdb copy is restricted to in-frame clones and leaves out a portion. V, J and clone size are those of that table, while D and trimming were read from the DNA. This sample has over 120,000 clones; roughly 85% occur once, and the top ten carry around 3%. This sequence joins TRBV5-1 and TRBJ2-1; 10 positions match TRBD2. The specimen sequenced was PBMCs or T cells enriched from blood (not recorded which). The sequence derives from a woman in her fifties or sixties who had recovered from COVID-19. The CDR3 spells CASSLQRGGNNEQFF. In DNA form, the CDR3 reads TGCGCCAGCAGCTTGCAGCGGGGGGGCAACAATGAGCAGTTCTTC. Full variable domain (rest looked up from reference TRBV5-1 and TRBJ2-1): KAGVTQTPRYLIKTRGQQVTLSCSPISGHRSVSWYQQTPGQGLQFLFEYFSETQRNKGNFPGRFSGRQFSNSRSEMNVSTLELGDSALYLCASSLQRGGNNEQFFGPGTRLTVL.